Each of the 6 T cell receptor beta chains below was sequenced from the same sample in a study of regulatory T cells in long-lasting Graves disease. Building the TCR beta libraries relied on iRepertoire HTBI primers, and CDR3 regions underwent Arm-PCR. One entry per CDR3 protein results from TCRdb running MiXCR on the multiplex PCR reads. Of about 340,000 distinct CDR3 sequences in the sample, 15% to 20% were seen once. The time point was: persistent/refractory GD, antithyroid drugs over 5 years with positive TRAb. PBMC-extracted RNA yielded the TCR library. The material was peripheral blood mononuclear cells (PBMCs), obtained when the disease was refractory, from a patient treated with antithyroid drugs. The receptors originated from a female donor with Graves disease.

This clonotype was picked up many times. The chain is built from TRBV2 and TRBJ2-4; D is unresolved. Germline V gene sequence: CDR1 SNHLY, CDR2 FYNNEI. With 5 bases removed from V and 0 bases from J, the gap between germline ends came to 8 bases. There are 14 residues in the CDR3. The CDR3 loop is CASSPDLAKNIQYF. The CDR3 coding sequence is TGTGCCAGCAGTCCGGATTTAGCCAAAAACATTCAGTACTTC.

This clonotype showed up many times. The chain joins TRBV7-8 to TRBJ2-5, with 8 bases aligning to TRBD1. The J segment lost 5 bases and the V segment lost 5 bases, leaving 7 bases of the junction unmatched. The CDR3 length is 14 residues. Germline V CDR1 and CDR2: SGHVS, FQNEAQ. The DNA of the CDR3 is TGTGCCAGCAGCATCGGACAGGGCCGTGAGACCCAGTACTTC. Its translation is CASSIGQGRETQYF.

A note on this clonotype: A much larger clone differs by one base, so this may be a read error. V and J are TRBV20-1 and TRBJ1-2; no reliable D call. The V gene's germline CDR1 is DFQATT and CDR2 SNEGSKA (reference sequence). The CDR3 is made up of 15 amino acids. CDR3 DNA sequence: TGCAGTGCTAGAGATGGGCGGGAAGCTAACTATGGCCACACCTTC. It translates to CSARDGREANYGHTF.

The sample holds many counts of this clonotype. The CDR3 DNA sequence: TGCAGCGTTGAAAGGTGGACAGTGACTGAAGCTTTCTTT. It specifies CSVERWTVTEAFF. V gene TRBV29-1 combines with J gene TRBJ1-1; a possible D gene is TRBD1 (6 bases). The V end lost 2 bases, the J end lost 5 bases, and 12 bases lay between the germline ends. CDR1 SQVTM and CDR2 ANQGSEA come from the germline V gene. This CDR3 region has 13 residues.

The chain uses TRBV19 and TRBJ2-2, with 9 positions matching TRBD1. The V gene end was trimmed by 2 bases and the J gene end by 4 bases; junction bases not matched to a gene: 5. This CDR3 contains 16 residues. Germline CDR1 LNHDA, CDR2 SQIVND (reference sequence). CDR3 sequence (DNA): TGTGCCAGTAGTATACCGGGACAGGGTTTCACCGGGGAGCTGTTTTTT. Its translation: CASSIPGQGFTGELFF. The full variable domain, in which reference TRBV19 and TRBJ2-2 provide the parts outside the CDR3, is DGGITQSPKYLFRKEGQNVTLSCEQNLNHDAMYWYRQDPGQGLRLIYYSQIVNDFQKGDIAEGYSVSREKKESFPLTVTSAQKNPTAFYLCASSIPGQGFTGELFFGEGSRLTVL.

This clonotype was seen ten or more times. The CDR3 is CASRPDGAGEQYF. Written as DNA, the CDR3 is TGCGCCAGCAGACCAGACGGGGCTGGGGAGCAGTACTTC. V gene TRBV5-1 combines with J gene TRBJ2-7; D assignment may be TRBD1 or TRBD2 (5 bases each). The CDR3 runs 13 residues. V lost 5 bases and J 7 bases, leaving 16 bases between the germline ends. Germline assignment: CDR1 SGHRS and CDR2 YFSETQ.